Here is one T cell receptor (beta chain) with its context. Negative magnetic isolation gave CD8+ and CD4+ cells; FACS enriched CD8+ TEMRA. The source of the sample is a study of CD8 T cells in Susac syndrome. With random hexamers, about 0.45 to 1 ug RNA was reverse transcribed. Across 54 Vbeta and 13 Jbeta, TCR beta CDR3 was amplified with immunoSEQ multiplex PCR. TCRdb re-called the immunoSEQ multiplex PCR reads through MiXCR, storing one row per CDR3 protein. The profile shows 150,000 to 250,000 distinct CDR3 sequences, roughly 96% of them singletons. The source is a human donor with multiple sclerosis. The sample taken for sequencing was CD4+ T cells from PBMCs.

CDR3 nucleotides: TGTGCCAGCAGCCCAAGGATGGGTTATCAGCCCCAGCATTTT. Its protein is CASSPRMGYQPQHF. J is TRBJ1-5 and V is TRBV7-2, with D hard to call. CDR1 is SGHTA, CDR2 FQGNSA, per germline. The CDR3 runs to 14 residues. V gave up 5 bases and J gave up 5 bases, with 13 bases separating them. Supplemented by reference TRBV7-2 and TRBJ1-5, the full variable domain reads GAGVSQSPSNKVTEKGKDVELRCDPISGHTALYWYRQSLGQGLEFLIYFQGNSAPDKSGLPSDRFSAERTGGSVSTLTIQRTQQEDSAVYLCASSPRMGYQPQHFGDGTRLSIL.